This entry lists 10 T cell receptor beta chains sequenced from one sample in a study of T cells in Graves' hyperthyroidism and ophthalmopathy. Amplified TCR beta CDR3 regions came from RNA transcripts. Primed by the HTBI set, a first-round RT-PCR was run on the TCR CDR3. TCRdb analysed the multiplex PCR reads with MiXCR anew, one entry per CDR3 protein. Of some 460,000 distinct CDR3 sequences listed, around a sixth were seen once; the top ten hold 11% to 15%. Sequenced: blood. These receptors were obtained from a woman younger than 35 with Graves' hyperthyroidism.

This clonotype was seen once. The chain's CDR3 is CASSPARGGQPQHF. CDR3 sequence (DNA): TGTGCCAGCTCACCTGCTAGGGGCGGTCAGCCCCAGCATTTT. The chain employs TRBV18 and TRBJ1-5, with D tentatively TRBD1 (5 bases). The CDR3 consists of 14 residues. V lost 3 bases and J 6 bases, leaving 12 bases between the germline ends. The germline CDR1 and CDR2 sequences are KGHSH and LQKENI. Complete variable domain (other parts from reference TRBV18 and TRBJ1-5): NAGVMQNPRHLVRRRGQEARLRCSPMKGHSHVYWYRQLPEEGLKFMVYLQKENIIDESGMPKERFSAEFPKEGPSILRIQQVVRGDSAAYFCASSPARGGQPQHFGDGTRLSIL.

This clonotype came up a few times. The chain is built from TRBV10-3 and TRBJ1-1; D ambiguous. Germline V gives CDR1 ENHRY, CDR2 SYGVKD. Trimming left V 10 bases short and J 1 base short, with 13 bases between. This CDR3 region has 13 residues. The CDR3 nucleotides read TGTGCCACCCACCGGAGCTGGAACACTGAAGCTTTCTTT. Protein sequence: CATHRSWNTEAFF.

This clonotype was observed many times. The chain carries TRBV20-1 and TRBJ1-5; D is possibly TRBD1 (6 bases). This CDR3 region has 11 residues. Germline values: CDR1 DFQATT, CDR2 SNEGSKA (reference sequence). V was clipped by 6 bases and J by 7 bases, with 10 bases between them. The CDR3 protein is CSARGGQPQHF. CDR3 nucleotide sequence: TGCAGTGCAAGGGGGGGACAGCCCCAGCATTTT.

This clonotype was counted many times. This chain connects TRBV18 to TRBJ1-2; the D gene is possibly TRBD1 (5 bases). V was cut by 0 bases and J by 4 bases, with 12 bases left in between. The CDR3 sequence is 15 residues long. Germline values: CDR1 KGHSH, CDR2 LQKENI. This CDR3 is CASSPPDVRGYGYTF. CDR3 coding DNA: TGTGCCAGCTCACCACCCGACGTTAGGGGCTATGGCTACACCTTC.

This clonotype has a single count. V is TRBV20-1 and J is TRBJ2-3, with 10 bases that match TRBD2. The CDR3 is 16 amino acids. CDR1 and CDR2 from the germline V gene are DFQATT and SNEGSKA (reference sequence). Trimming cost V 3 bases and J 2 bases; bases outside gene matches: 8. The CDR3 region is CSASFGLAVFTDTQYF. CDR3 in DNA: TGCAGTGCTAGCTTCGGACTAGCGGTGTTCACAGATACGCAGTATTTT.

This clonotype was counted at least ten times. The genes are TRBV7-9 and TRBJ2-7; 10 bases align to TRBD2. The CDR3 loop spans 15 amino acids. The trim removed 5 bases at V and 3 bases at J, leaving 7 bases unmatched. CDR1 is SEHNR and CDR2 is FQNEAQ in the germline V gene (reference sequence). CDR3 DNA: TGTGCCAGCAGCCTAGGAAGCGGGAGGGACTACGAGCAGTACTTC. Amino acids: CASSLGSGRDYEQYF.

This chain connects TRBV27 to TRBJ2-7; the D gene is possibly TRBD2 (5 bases). Trimming left V 8 bases short and J 1 base short, with 18 bases between. The CDR3 has 15 residues. Germline loops: CDR1 MNHEY, CDR2 SMNVEV (reference sequence). For the CDR3, the DNA is TGTGCCAGCGCCGCTTCTAATGAGCGGTCCTACGAGCAGTACTTC. This translates into CASAASNERSYEQYF.

This chain joins TRBV28 and TRBJ2-7; tentative D call: TRBD2 (6 bases). The V gene lost 7 bases and the J gene lost 5 bases, with 24 bases spanning the gap. Germline CDR1 reads MDHEN; CDR2 reads SYDVKM. The CDR3 length is 16 residues. The CDR3: CASMPSRRADFHEQYF. The CDR3 DNA is TGTGCCAGCATGCCTAGCAGGAGGGCCGACTTCCACGAGCAGTACTTC.

Many counts were recorded for this clonotype. This chain connects TRBV7-9 to TRBJ2-3; D is unresolved. CDR1 and CDR2 (germline): SEHNR, FQNEAQ (reference sequence). The CDR3 runs to 12 residues. V was shortened by 3 bases and J by 4 bases, with 5 bases between the two germline ends. The CDR3 spells CASSFHSDTQYF. CDR3 nucleotide sequence: TGTGCCAGCAGCTTTCATTCAGATACGCAGTATTTT.

The chain uses TRBV7-6 and TRBJ1-6, with D perhaps TRBD1 (5 bases). Germline CDR1 and CDR2: SGHVS and FNYEAQ. Trimming left V 2 bases short and J 7 bases short, with 12 bases between. This CDR3 contains 15 residues. The CDR3 bases are TGTGCCAGCAGCTTAATCGGGGGTTGGAATTCACCCCTCCACTTT. Its translation is CASSLIGGWNSPLHF.